Shown below are 18 T cell receptor beta chains from a single sample sequenced in a study of identical twins. From the 5' RACE reads, TCRdb called clonotypes with MiXCR, one entry per CDR3 protein. This table holds 300,000 to 400,000 distinct CDR3 sequences, roughly 12% found once. This same sample was also taken into another study, of yellow fever vaccine responses in identical twins.

The sequenced material came from CD8+ T cells sorted from blood. The receptors were sampled from a woman younger than 30 in good health.

The chain employs TRBV4-1 and TRBJ2-5; perhaps TRBD1 as D (5 bases). V was cut by 3 bases and J by 1 base, with 12 bases left in between. CDR3 size: 15 residues. In germline, CDR1 is MGHRA, CDR2 YSYEKL. CDR3 sequence (DNA): TGCGCCAGCAGCCAGGGTTACAGGCCCCAAGAGACCCAGTACTTC. It translates to CASSQGYRPQETQYF.

In its sample, this clonotype was seen a few times. The chain has TRBV6-1 and TRBJ2-2; TRBD2 matches at 7 bases. The length of the CDR3 is 15 residues. Germline V lookup: CDR1 MNHNS, CDR2 SASEGT. V trimming: 7 bases; J trimming: 2 bases; junction bases outside the gene matches: 7. The chain's CDR3 is CASTNREANTGELFF. The CDR3 DNA reads TGTGCCAGCACCAATCGGGAGGCAAACACCGGGGAGCTGTTTTTT.

This clonotype occurred a few times. The chain uses TRBV27 and TRBJ2-7; 8 bases map to TRBD2. With V trimmed by 5 bases and J by 4 bases, 13 bases remained unmatched. Germline V lookup: CDR1 MNHEY, CDR2 SMNVEV (reference sequence). The CDR3 is 16 residues long. The CDR3 nucleotides are TGTGCCAGCAGTAGCAAAGCGGGGGACCAACATTACGAGCAGTACGTC. This gives the protein CASSSKAGDQHYEQYV.

The CDR3 loop is CSVDSPSGAGTDTQYF. For the CDR3, the DNA is TGCAGCGTTGACTCCCCTAGCGGGGCCGGCACAGATACGCAGTATTTT. The V gene is TRBV29-1, the J gene TRBJ2-3, with TRBD2 matching 9 bases. J was trimmed by 1 base and V by 3 bases; bases with no gene match: 8. CDR1 is SQVTM and CDR2 is ANQGSEA in the germline V gene. The CDR3 is 16 amino acids.

The CDR3 nucleotides read TGTGCCACCAGAACTCAGGACAGTGCTAATGAAAAACTGTTTTTT. Translation: CATRTQDSANEKLFF. The rearrangement uses TRBV15 and TRBJ1-4; D might be TRBD1 (6 bases). V was cut by 6 bases and J by 3 bases, with 14 bases left in between. This CDR3 is 15 amino acids long. CDR1 and CDR2 (germline): LNHNV, YYDKDF (reference sequence).

The chain joins TRBV13 to TRBJ2-1; D is perhaps TRBD1 (6 bases). CDR1 is PRHDT and CDR2 is FYEKMQ in the germline V gene (reference sequence). V gave up 7 bases and J gave up 7 bases, with 20 bases separating them. This CDR3 has 15 residues. CDR3 amino acids: CASILGDTGVNEQFF. CDR3 bases: TGTGCCAGCATCCTCGGGGACACGGGTGTGAATGAGCAGTTCTTC.

The rearrangement links TRBV6-5 to TRBJ2-1; no clear D. The CDR3 consists of 15 residues. V lost 4 bases to trimming and J lost 8 bases, with 18 bases between them. Germline V gene lookup returns CDR1 MNHEY and CDR2 SVGAGI. CDR3 amino acids: CASSSQMVVWDEQFF. In nucleotides, the CDR3 is TGTGCCAGCAGTTCCCAGATGGTCGTTTGGGATGAGCAGTTCTTC.

In this sample, this clonotype turned up many times. The chain links TRBV28 to TRBJ2-3; a possible D gene is TRBD2 (6 bases). The V end was cut by 5 bases, the J end by 3 bases, with 18 bases between. Germline-derived CDR1 and CDR2 are MDHEN and SYDVKM. The CDR3 has 16 amino acids. For the CDR3, the DNA is TGTGCCAGCAGTCCTCAACGGGACTCGGCTACAGATACGCAGTATTTT. It specifies CASSPQRDSATDTQYF.

This clonotype was seen repeatedly, ten times or more. The CDR3, as DNA: TGTGCCAGCAGTTTGGGGGACAGGTATAATTCACCCCTCCACTTT. This gives the protein CASSLGDRYNSPLHF. The V gene is TRBV12-3 or TRBV12-4, the J gene TRBJ1-6; 8 positions match TRBD1. After removal of 3 bases from V and 4 bases from J, the junction contained 2 bases not matched to a gene. This CDR3 has 15 residues.

The chain carries TRBV11-2 and TRBJ1-6; D uncertain. The CDR3 length is 13 residues. Looked up from germline, CDR1 is SGHAT and CDR2 is FQNNGV. Trimming took off 1 base at V and 9 bases at J, with 7 bases between the two ends. CDR3 sequence reads: CASSLGAGSPLHF. The CDR3 DNA follows: TGTGCCAGCAGCTTAGGGGCTGGTTCACCCCTCCACTTT.

This clonotype showed up just a few times. J is TRBJ2-7 and V is TRBV28; 14 positions match TRBD2. Germline lookup yields CDR1 MDHEN and CDR2 SYDVKM. The CDR3 sequence is 17 residues long. The V and J ends lost 5 bases and 0 bases, in that order; junction bases with no gene match: 6. Here the CDR3 reads CASSGTGLAGVSYEQYF. The CDR3 DNA sequence: TGTGCCAGCAGTGGCACGGGACTAGCGGGAGTCTCCTACGAGCAGTACTTC.

The rearrangement links TRBV9 to TRBJ2-2, with TRBD2 as a possible D gene (5 bases). The CDR3 totals 15 residues. V was shortened by 4 bases and J by 3 bases, with 13 bases between the two germline ends. CDR1 is SGDLS, CDR2 YYNGEE, per germline. In nucleotides, the CDR3 is TGTGCCAGCAGCAAGGGTGCGGGTTACACCGGGGAGCTGTTTTTT. Translation gives CASSKGAGYTGELFF.

This clonotype was counted ten times or more. V is TRBV20-1 and J is TRBJ2-5; TRBD1 agrees at 11 bases. Per germline, CDR1 DFQATT and CDR2 SNEGSKA (reference sequence). V lost 6 bases and J lost 5; bases outside the gene matches: 20. CDR3 length: 18 residues. CDR3: CSAKSSGTGGSQWETQYF. DNA of the CDR3: TGCAGTGCCAAATCGAGCGGGACAGGGGGTTCGCAGTGGGAGACCCAGTACTTC.

This clonotype was found a few times. The V gene is TRBV11-2, the J gene TRBJ2-7; the D call may be TRBD1 or TRBD2 (5 bases each). Germline V gene data show CDR1 as SGHAT and CDR2 as FQNNGV. Trimming left V 5 bases short and J 0 bases short, with 17 bases between. The CDR3 has 16 amino acids. In nucleotides, the CDR3 is TGTGCCAGCAGCCCCATCCCGGCAGGGAGCTCCTACGAGCAGTACGTC. The encoded protein is CASSPIPAGSSYEQYV.

In this sample, this clonotype turned up a few times. The chain carries TRBV13 and TRBJ2-4, with 7 bases fitting TRBD1. Trimming cost V 4 bases and J 6 bases; bases outside gene matches: 9. Germline lookup yields CDR1 PRHDT and CDR2 FYEKMQ (reference sequence). This CDR3 is built from 15 residues. In DNA form, the CDR3 reads TGTGCCAGCAGCTCACAATGGGACAGCAGAAACATTCAGTACTTC. It encodes CASSSQWDSRNIQYF.

This clonotype was observed a few times. The V and J genes are TRBV27 and TRBJ2-2, with 8 bases matching TRBD2. After removal of 5 bases from V and 1 base from J, the junction contained 6 bases not matched to a gene. Per the germline V gene, CDR1 is MNHEY and CDR2 is SMNVEV (reference sequence). This CDR3 region has 16 residues. The CDR3 sequence: CASSPPLAVNTGELFF. CDR3 DNA sequence: TGTGCCAGCAGTCCACCACTAGCGGTGAACACCGGGGAGCTGTTTTTT.

In its sample, this clonotype was seen a few times. J is TRBJ2-3 and V is TRBV6-1; D perhaps matches TRBD2 (6 bases). V was pared by 1 base and J by 4 bases, with 12 bases between. The CDR3 length is 15 residues. Per the germline V gene, CDR1 is MNHNS and CDR2 is SASEGT. CDR3 nucleotides: TGTGCCAGCAGTGAAGTGCAGGGAGGCGCAGATACGCAGTATTTT. This encodes CASSEVQGGADTQYF.

The chain recombines TRBV7-2 with TRBJ2-1, with 9 bases that match TRBD2. The germline V gene encodes CDR1 SGHTA and CDR2 FQGNSA. After removal of 4 bases from V and 3 bases from J, the junction contained 13 bases not matched to a gene. The CDR3 is 18 amino acids. Written as DNA, the CDR3 is TGTGCCAGCAGCTACCGCTCCGGACTAGCGTATTTCTACAATGAGCAGTTCTTC. As protein: CASSYRSGLAYFYNEQFF.